The text below deals with one T cell receptor beta chain. Its matching antigen is unknown. The sample belongs to a study of sequential checkpoint blockade in melanoma. Study-level information: Randomization was 1:1 between first-line nivolumab→ipilimumab and ipilimumab→nivolumab. Under 25 patients had matched tumor biopsies before treatment and at week 13 after nivolumab or ipilimumab alone.

Overall study findings and caveats: T-cell fraction and clonality followed PD-L1 and CD8+ counts, not mutational load. Response in arm A was associated with pretreatment TIL clonality.

Profiled with immunoSEQ multiplex PCR; TCRdb holds only in-frame clones, not every one. The sample includes about 3,800 clones, roughly 23% of them seen just once. Treatment denoted: randomized to nivolumab then ipilimumab (arm A) or the reverse (arm B). The V segment lost 6 bases and the J segment 5 bases; nucleotides outside the gene matches: 6. CDR1 LNHDA and CDR2 SQIVND come from the germline V gene (reference sequence). The CDR3 consists of 14 residues. This chain links TRBV19 with TRBJ1-5, with 8 bases identical to TRBD1. This clonotype was sampled from a human donor with melanoma. Sequencing was performed on tumor tissue (inferred from file names), taken from a patient given nivolumab and ipilimumab in sequence. CDR3 amino acids: CASSRTGTYQPQHF. Written as DNA, the CDR3 is TGTGCCAGTAGCAGGACAGGGACCTATCAGCCCCAGCATTTT.